The 5 T cell receptor beta chains below come from one sample, sequenced in a study of blood T cell repertoires in COVID-19. Data came from immunoSEQ multiplex PCR; TCRdb stores just in-frame clones and leaves some out. The sample carries approximately 100,000 clones, under 85% recorded once. Specimen: peripheral blood. The source is a woman aged 55-70 years with acute or convalescent COVID-19.

The CDR3 sequence is CASTGTGGKSYNSPLHF. The CDR3 nucleotides are TGTGCCAGCACCGGGACAGGGGGCAAATCCTATAATTCACCCCTCCACTTT. The chain joins TRBV7-9 to TRBJ1-6, with 12 bases identical to TRBD1. Per the germline V gene, CDR1 is SEHNR and CDR2 is FQNEAQ (reference sequence). V lost 7 bases, J lost 1 base, and 5 bases stayed unmatched. This CDR3 is built from 17 residues.

This chain uses TRBV9 with TRBJ2-1; 9 bases align to TRBD2. Germline V CDR1 and CDR2: SGDLS, YYNGEE. This CDR3 spans 15 amino acids. J lost 5 bases, V lost 1 base, and 4 bases had no gene match. CDR3 loop: CASSVKGTSNNEQFF. DNA for the CDR3: TGTGCCAGCAGCGTAAAGGGGACTAGCAACAATGAGCAGTTCTTC.

The chain links TRBV28 to TRBJ2-7, with 11 bases aligning to TRBD2. The junction had 10 bases not matched to a gene; V was cut back by 6 bases and J by 3 bases. CDR3 length: 16 amino acids. The germline gives CDR1 MDHEN, CDR2 SYDVKM. CDR3: CASRATGTSGLYEQYF. In DNA, the CDR3 is TGTGCCAGCAGGGCCACCGGGACTAGCGGCCTCTACGAGCAGTACTTC.

The rearrangement links TRBV6-5 to TRBJ1-5; the D is unclear. This CDR3 spans 15 amino acids. CDR1 and CDR2 from the germline V gene are MNHEY and SVGAGI. V was trimmed by 6 bases and J by 0 bases, leaving 12 bases between them. CDR3 DNA sequence: TGTGCCAGCAGCCCCGGGGATTATAGCAATCAGCCCCAGCATTTT. Protein: CASSPGDYSNQPQHF.

The chain recombines TRBV16 with TRBJ2-5; 14 bases fit TRBD2. The germline V gene encodes CDR1 KGHSY and CDR2 FQNENV. V was pared by 3 bases and J by 5 bases, with 2 bases of the junction left unmatched. The CDR3 is 15 amino acids. CDR3 coding DNA: TGTGCCAGCAGCCACCGGACTAGCGGGGGGGAGACCCAGTACTTC. Translation: CASSHRTSGGETQYF.